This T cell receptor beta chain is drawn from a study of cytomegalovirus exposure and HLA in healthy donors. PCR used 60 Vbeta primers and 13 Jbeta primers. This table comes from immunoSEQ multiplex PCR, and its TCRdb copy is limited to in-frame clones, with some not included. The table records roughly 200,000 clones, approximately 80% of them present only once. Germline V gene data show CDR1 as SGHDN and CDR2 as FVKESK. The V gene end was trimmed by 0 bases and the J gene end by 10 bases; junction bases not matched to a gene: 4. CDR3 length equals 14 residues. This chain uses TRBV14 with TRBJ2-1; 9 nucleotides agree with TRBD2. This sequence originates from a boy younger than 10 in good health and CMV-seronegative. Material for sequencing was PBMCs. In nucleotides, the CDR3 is TGTGCCAGCAGCCAAGATGTTCTAGCGGGAGAGCAGTTCTTC. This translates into CASSQDVLAGEQFF.